Listed below are T cell receptor beta chains from one sample, sequenced in a study of blood T cell repertoires in COVID-19. Method: immunoSEQ multiplex PCR; TCRdb's copy keeps in-frame clones and lacks some. The sample lists 85,000 to 130,000 clones, roughly 92% occurring once. The source material was peripheral blood. The receptors were sampled from a man aged 65 to 85 with acute or convalescent COVID-19. The CDR3 runs from the conserved cysteine through the conserved F or W. Fields, in order: J gene, V gene, CDR3 length, clone size, D gene, CDR3 DNA, CDR3 protein. D genes are given only for firm matches. Clone size is given for some rows only: seen once, a few or many times, or a class if the clone is expanded.

TRBJ1-5 TRBV6-6 17 . TRBD1 TGTGCCAGCAGTCCGGGACAGGGGTTTTATAGCAATCAGCCCCAGCATTTT CASSPGQGFYSNQPQHF
TRBJ2-3 TRBV25-1 16 . TRBD1 TGTGCCAGCAGTGCAGAAGGACAGGCCAACACAGATACGCAGTATTTT CASSAEGQANTDTQYF
TRBJ2-5 TRBV7-2 18 . TRBD2 TGTGCCAGCAGCACCCCCGGGACTAGCGGGTCTTCGAGAGAGACCCAGTACTTC CASSTPGTSGSSRETQYF
TRBJ1-3 TRBV5-1 14 . . TGCGCCAGCAGCGATCAGGGTACTGGAAACACCATATATTTT CASSDQGTGNTIYF
TRBJ1-2 TRBV10-3 13 . . TGTGCCATCTCGACAGTCCATAACTATGGCTACACCTTC CAISTVHNYGYTF
TRBJ2-3 TRBV19 16 . TRBD2 TGTGCCAGTAGTATTTGGACTAGCGGAACCACAGATACGCAGTATTTT CASSIWTSGTTDTQYF
TRBJ2-7 TRBV12-3/TRBV12-4 13 . . TGTGCCAGCAGTTTGTCGGGGATCTACGAGCAATACTTC CASSLSGIYEQYF
TRBJ1-1 TRBV25-1 16 . . TGTGCCAGCAGTGCCCCACTCCCTGGGGGGAGGGAGGAGGCTTTCTTT CASSAPLPGGREEAFF
TRBJ2-3 TRBV11-3 16 . TRBD2 TGTGCCAGCAGCTACGGAACGGGAGGTGGAGGAGATACGCAGTATTTT CASSYGTGGGGDTQYF
TRBJ2-1 TRBV3-1/TRBV3-2 13 once . TGTGCCAGCAGCCAAAGTGTTTCTAGTGAGCAGTTCTTC CASSQSVSSEQFF
TRBJ1-1 TRBV12-5 13 . . TGTGCTAGTGGTTTGGGACAGGTGGCTGAAGCTTTCTTT CASGLGQVAEAFF
TRBJ2-7 TRBV5-1 13 . . TGCGCCAGCAGCTGGACAGAGTCCTACGAGCAGTACTTC CASSWTESYEQYF
TRBJ1-2 TRBV7-8 15 once TRBD1 TGTGCCAGCAGCGCACCCGGGACAGGGGTCTATGGCTACACCTTC CASSAPGTGVYGYTF
TRBJ2-7 TRBV28 15 once TRBD1 TGTGCCAGCAGTGCACATAGGACAGGGGGCCACGAGCAGTACTTC CASSAHRTGGHEQYF
TRBJ1-1 TRBV7-2 14 . . TGTGCCAGCAGCTCCTCGGCCCGGGGCACTGAAGCTTTCTTT CASSSSARGTEAFF
TRBJ2-1 TRBV7-9 19 . TRBD2 TGTGCCAGCAGCCCACGCGCGAGGGCTAGCGGGAGTAGTTTAAATGAGCAGTTCTTC CASSPRARASGSSLNEQFF
TRBJ1-2 TRBV5-5 16 . TRBD1 TGTGCCAGCAGCTTGGTGGAGGGGGCACCAATCTATGGCTACACCTTC CASSLVEGAPIYGYTF
TRBJ2-1 TRBV28 16 few TRBD2 TGTGCCAGCAGTTTAGCCCCCATTAGCGGGAGTAATGAGCAGTTCTTC CASSLAPISGSNEQFF
TRBJ2-1 TRBV9 14 . TRBD2 TGTGCCAGCAGCGTAGGGACTAGCGGGAATGAGCAGTTCTTC CASSVGTSGNEQFF
TRBJ2-1 TRBV6-5 15 . . TGTGCCAGCAGTTACTCAGGGGGAACCTACAATGAGCAGTTCTTC CASSYSGGTYNEQFF
TRBJ2-7 TRBV6-4 18 . . TGTGCCAGCAGTGGAGGGGAGGAAAAAGACCGGAGCTCCTACGAGCAGTACTTC CASSGGEEKDRSSYEQYF
TRBJ2-1 TRBV4-1 16 once . TGCGCCAGCAGCCAAATTTATGGGTCAGGGAACAATGAGCAGTTCTTC CASSQIYGSGNNEQFF
TRBJ1-2 TRBV7-9 13 . . TGTGCCAGCAGCTTAGGCAGGGACTATGGCTACACCTTC CASSLGRDYGYTF
TRBJ1-4 TRBV6-5 14 . . TGTGCCAGCAGACCCCCGGGAAGCGATGAAAAACTGTTTTTT CASRPPGSDEKLFF
TRBJ2-1 TRBV12-2 18 . . TGTGCAAGTCGCTTAGCTAGCGGGAGCACTACCACCTACAATGAGCAGTTCTTC CASRLASGSTTTYNEQFF
TRBJ2-5 TRBV28 13 . . TGTGCCAGCAGTCCCCAAGCGAAGGAGACCCAGTACTTC CASSPQAKETQYF
TRBJ2-5 TRBV11-3 15 . TRBD2 TGTGCCAGCAGCCCCGGGACTAGACTCTGGGAGACCCAGTACTTC CASSPGTRLWETQYF
TRBJ1-4 TRBV5-1 14 . . TGCGCCAGCAGCGAGCGGGGAACTAATGAAAAACTGTTTTTT CASSERGTNEKLFF
TRBJ2-3 TRBV7-9 15 . TRBD2 TGTGCCAGCAGCTTAGGAGGGAGGGACACAGATACGCAGTATTTT CASSLGGRDTDTQYF
TRBJ1-1 TRBV6-2/TRBV6-3 14 . . TGTGCCAGCAGTTACGGACGGCAGGGCCCTGAAGCTTTCTTT CASSYGRQGPEAFF
TRBJ1-5 TRBV24-1 15 . . TGTGCCACCAGACCCAGTAGGGGAGGTGACCAGCCCCAGCATTTT CATRPSRGGDQPQHF
TRBJ2-5 TRBV7-6 16 . TRBD2 TGTGCCAGCAGACAGACTAGCGGGGGTCCGCAAGAGACCCAGTACTTC CASRQTSGGPQETQYF
TRBJ1-6 TRBV10-3 12 . . TGTGCCATCGGAACAGGAGATTCACCCCTCCACTTT CAIGTGDSPLHF
TRBJ2-3 TRBV7-2 18 . . TGTGCCAGCAGCCCGTACGCAGCGATCGTTTCTAGCACAGATACGCAGTATTTT CASSPYAAIVSSTDTQYF
TRBJ1-4 TRBV5-1 15 . . TGCGCCAGCAGCCCGGAGACAGCAACTAATGAAAAACTGTTTTTT CASSPETATNEKLFF
TRBJ2-3 TRBV4-1 16 . TRBD1 TGCGCCAGCAGCCGGGCCCAGGGGGCGCTCCCAGATACGCAGTATTTT CASSRAQGALPDTQYF
TRBJ2-4 TRBV2 13 once . TGTGCCAGCATCGGGGGATCCAAAAACATTCAGTACTTC CASIGGSKNIQYF
TRBJ2-2 TRBV5-4 17 . TRBD2 TGTGCCAGCAGCTCTTCAGGACTAGCGGGAGTGAACGGGGAGCTGTTTTTT CASSSSGLAGVNGELFF
TRBJ1-1 TRBV5-4 13 . . TGTGCCAGCAACCACCGGGAGAACACTGAAGCTTTCTTT CASNHRENTEAFF
TRBJ2-4 TRBV28 14 . TRBD1 TGTGCCAGCCGAGGGAGACAGGGGACAAACATTCAGTACTTC CASRGRQGTNIQYF
TRBJ1-4 TRBV6-5 14 few . TGTGCCAGCACTCCAGGGTTGAATAATGAAAAACTGTTTTTT CASTPGLNNEKLFF
TRBJ1-1 TRBV12-5 16 . . TGTGCTAGTGGTTTGGTTACAGGGAGTAGGTACACTGAAGCTTTCTTT CASGLVTGSRYTEAFF
TRBJ2-7 TRBV7-6 16 . TRBD1 TGTGCCAGCAGCCTGACAGGGTACGGGTCCTCCTACGAGCAGTACTTC CASSLTGYGSSYEQYF
TRBJ2-7 TRBV12-3/TRBV12-4 11 . . TGTGCCAGCAGCCGAGGGTACGAGCAGTACTTC CASSRGYEQYF
TRBJ1-2 TRBV5-1 14 . TRBD1 TGCGCCAGCAGCCGGGACAGGGGTAACTATGGCTACACCTTC CASSRDRGNYGYTF
TRBJ2-3 TRBV3-1/TRBV3-2 15 . . TGTGCCAGCGACGGCCAGGGTCGCCACACAGATACGCAGTATTTT CASDGQGRHTDTQYF
TRBJ1-1 TRBV2 11 . . TGTGCCAGCTGGGGGGACACTGAAGCTTTCTTT CASWGDTEAFF